The 12 T cell receptor beta chains in this list originate from one sample, sequenced in a study of vaccination and CD4 T cells after COVID-19. Treatment specified: roughly 10-day PBMC culture with coronavirus spike peptide pools or control peptides (ViraFEST assay). Sequencing of cultured CD4+ T cell DNA used the Oncomine TCR Beta short-read assay. MiXCR, run by TCRdb on the PCR reads, gives a single entry per CDR3 protein. The sample has more than 10,000 distinct CDR3 sequences; roughly 57% are singletons. Antigen specificity for these receptors is unknown. Sequencing was carried out using CD4+ T cells from blood, cultured in vitro. These receptors were taken from a human donor who had recovered from COVID-19.

This clonotype has a single count. The chain recombines TRBV3-1 with TRBJ1-6, with D perhaps TRBD1 (5 bases). V was pared by 1 base and J by 7 bases, with 5 bases between. This CDR3 contains 13 residues. Looked up from germline, CDR1 is LGHDT and CDR2 is YNNKEL (reference sequence). The DNA of the CDR3 is TGTGCCAGCAGCCAAGGACAGAATTCACCCCTCCACTTT. This encodes CASSQGQNSPLHF.

This rearrangement joins TRBV7-8 to TRBJ1-6; D is unclear. Germline CDR1 and CDR2: SGHVS and FQNEAQ. With 1 base removed from V and 7 bases from J, the gap between germline ends came to 8 bases. The CDR3 spans 14 residues. The CDR3 sequence: CASSLDSPNSPLHF. The CDR3 nucleotides are TGTGCCAGCAGCTTAGACAGCCCCAATTCACCCCTCCACTTT.

The rearrangement joins TRBV7-2 to TRBJ1-5; D ambiguous. CDR3 size: 15 residues. The germline gives CDR1 SGHTA, CDR2 FQGNSA. The V end lost 5 bases, the J end lost 2 bases, and 13 bases lay between the germline ends. CDR3 loop: CASSPILGGNQPQHF. The CDR3 DNA sequence: TGTGCCAGCAGCCCGATATTGGGTGGCAATCAGCCCCAGCATTTT.

This clonotype was observed a handful of times. This chain links TRBV27 with TRBJ2-3, with 7 bases identical to TRBD1. CDR1 MNHEY and CDR2 SMNVEV come from the germline V gene (reference sequence). The CDR3 is 14 amino acids. V shed 7 bases, J shed 0 bases, and the junction held 4 bases outside the gene matches. The CDR3 loop reads CASKRGPSTDTQYF. The CDR3 DNA reads TGTGCCAGCAAGAGGGGGCCTAGCACAGATACGCAGTATTTT.

V usage is TRBV20-1 and J usage is TRBJ1-2; no clear D. Deletions cut 0 bases from V and 8 bases from J, with 16 bases between. Per germline, CDR1 DFQATT and CDR2 SNEGSKA (reference sequence). The CDR3 has 14 amino acids. The DNA for the CDR3 is TGCAGTGCTAGAGATTCGATTGGTTTCGGCGGCTACACCTTC. The encoded protein is CSARDSIGFGGYTF.

The chain combines TRBV2 with TRBJ1-5, with TRBD1 identical over 7 bases. The CDR3 runs 16 residues. Germline V gene data show CDR1 as SNHLY and CDR2 as FYNNEI. The trim removed 8 bases at V and 2 bases at J, leaving 12 bases unmatched. The CDR3 region has the DNA TGTGCCAGCGTTGAAGGGGGCAGGGGCGGCAATCAGCCCCAGCATTTT. Protein sequence: CASVEGGRGGNQPQHF.

This sequence joins TRBV19 and TRBJ1-5, with 7 bases identical to TRBD1. The CDR3 covers 15 residues. V lost 3 bases, J lost 4 bases, and 6 bases stayed unmatched. Germline values: CDR1 LNHDA, CDR2 SQIVND (reference sequence). The CDR3 DNA is TGTGCCAGTAGTATGGGGGACAGTGGAAATCAGCCCCAGCATTTT. This gives the protein CASSMGDSGNQPQHF.

The chain combines TRBV6-1 with TRBJ1-4; D gene uncertain. Germline loops: CDR1 MNHNS, CDR2 SASEGT. The CDR3 is 13 residues long. Trimming took off 10 bases at V and 4 bases at J, with 13 bases between the two ends. In DNA, the CDR3 is TGTGCCACGGCGCAGGTTGATAATGAAAAACTGTTTTTT. This sequence encodes CATAQVDNEKLFF.

V usage is TRBV6-1 and J usage is TRBJ1-1, with unresolved D. CDR1 is MNHNS, CDR2 SASEGT, per germline. Trimming removed 10 bases from V and 0 bases from J, with 9 bases in between. This CDR3 spans 12 amino acids. The DNA for the CDR3 is TGTGCCACCTTGGACGTGAACACTGAAGCTTTCTTT. Its protein product is CATLDVNTEAFF.

This clonotype was counted once. The chain has TRBV7-9 and TRBJ1-6; a weak D match, TRBD1 (6 bases). CDR3 size: 16 residues. CDR1 and CDR2 from the germline V gene are SEHNR and FQNEAQ (reference sequence). Trimming left V 2 bases short and J 6 bases short, with 14 bases between. The CDR3 nucleotides read TGTGCCAGCAGCTTATTGGGGGGCCCCTTTAATTCACCCCTCCACTTT. Protein: CASSLLGGPFNSPLHF.

V is TRBV11-3 and J is TRBJ2-2; D gene uncertain. Germline CDR1 SGHNT, CDR2 YENEEA. V lost 5 bases, J lost 4 bases, and 14 bases lay in between. This CDR3 has 15 amino acids. CDR3 DNA: TGTGCCAGCAGCGGCCGGTCATTCCTCACCGGGGAGCTGTTTTTT. Its protein is CASSGRSFLTGELFF.

The J gene is TRBJ1-4, the V gene TRBV7-7; D is ambiguous. This CDR3 is 14 amino acids long. The germline V and J ends were trimmed by 5 bases and 7 bases, with 14 bases remaining between them. Germline V gene data show CDR1 as SSHAT and CDR2 as FNYEAQ (reference sequence). The CDR3 DNA is TGTGCCAGCAGCAATGGAGGCCCTAGTGAAAAACTGTTTTTT. It codes for CASSNGGPSEKLFF.